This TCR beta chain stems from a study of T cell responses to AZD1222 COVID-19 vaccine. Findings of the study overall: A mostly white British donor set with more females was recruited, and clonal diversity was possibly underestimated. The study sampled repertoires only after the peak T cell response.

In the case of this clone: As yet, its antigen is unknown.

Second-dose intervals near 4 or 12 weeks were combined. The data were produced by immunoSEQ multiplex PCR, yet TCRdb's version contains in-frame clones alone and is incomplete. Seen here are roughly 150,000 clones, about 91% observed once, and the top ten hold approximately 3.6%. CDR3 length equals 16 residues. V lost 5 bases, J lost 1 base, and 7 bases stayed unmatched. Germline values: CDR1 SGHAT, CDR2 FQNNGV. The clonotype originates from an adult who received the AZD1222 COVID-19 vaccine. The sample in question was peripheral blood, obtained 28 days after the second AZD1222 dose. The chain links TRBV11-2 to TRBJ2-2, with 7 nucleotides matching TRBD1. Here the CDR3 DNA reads TGTGCCAGCAGCCTGAGGGGGCTGGGGAACACCGGGGAGCTGTTTTTT. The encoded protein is CASSLRGLGNTGELFF.